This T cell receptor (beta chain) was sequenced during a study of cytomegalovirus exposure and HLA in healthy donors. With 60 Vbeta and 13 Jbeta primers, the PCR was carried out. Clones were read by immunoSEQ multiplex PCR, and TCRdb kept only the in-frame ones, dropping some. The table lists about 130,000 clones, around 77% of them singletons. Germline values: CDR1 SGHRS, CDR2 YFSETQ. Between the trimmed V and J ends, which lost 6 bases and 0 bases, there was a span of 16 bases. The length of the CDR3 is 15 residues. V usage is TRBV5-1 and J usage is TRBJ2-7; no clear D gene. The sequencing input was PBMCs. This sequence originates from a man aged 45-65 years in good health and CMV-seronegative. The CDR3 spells CASTLGDLFSYEQYF. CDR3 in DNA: TGCGCCAGCACCCTGGGCGATTTATTCTCCTACGAGCAGTACTTC.